The T cell receptor (beta chain) under discussion was sequenced for a study of OX40 agonist ivuxolimab in advanced cancers. Study overall: Melanoma, hepatocellular carcinoma, head and neck or renal cell cancer occurred in dose-escalation patients. Findings and caveats of the study: Within 6 weeks, CD4+ and CD8+ blood T cells expanded clonally at 0.1 to 3.0 mg/kg. On average, CD8+ T cells showed a greater number of expanded clones than CD4+.

Patients were ineligible given autoimmune disease history or systemic immunosuppression. Turning to this clone: Its antigen is currently unknown.

This CDR3 is 13 amino acids long. With 5 bases removed from V and 16 bases from J, the gap between germline ends came to 24 bases. Germline-derived CDR1 and CDR2 are SQVTM and ANQGSEA. Method: immunoSEQ multiplex PCR; TCRdb's copy keeps in-frame clones and lacks some. There are about 38,000 clones in the sample; around 82% occur only once, and about 8.1% lies in the top ten. This specimen was CD4+ or CD8+ T cells sorted from blood, taken in a trial of the OX40 agonist ivuxolimab. The chain recombines TRBV29-1 with TRBJ2-1, with a possible D match to TRBD2 (5 bases). This TCR derives from an adult with an advanced solid tumor such as melanoma, head and neck, liver or kidney cancer. Here the CDR3 reads CSVTNLFMGSHFF. CDR3 sequence (DNA): TGCAGCGTTACGAACTTGTTTATGGGGAGCCACTTCTTC.